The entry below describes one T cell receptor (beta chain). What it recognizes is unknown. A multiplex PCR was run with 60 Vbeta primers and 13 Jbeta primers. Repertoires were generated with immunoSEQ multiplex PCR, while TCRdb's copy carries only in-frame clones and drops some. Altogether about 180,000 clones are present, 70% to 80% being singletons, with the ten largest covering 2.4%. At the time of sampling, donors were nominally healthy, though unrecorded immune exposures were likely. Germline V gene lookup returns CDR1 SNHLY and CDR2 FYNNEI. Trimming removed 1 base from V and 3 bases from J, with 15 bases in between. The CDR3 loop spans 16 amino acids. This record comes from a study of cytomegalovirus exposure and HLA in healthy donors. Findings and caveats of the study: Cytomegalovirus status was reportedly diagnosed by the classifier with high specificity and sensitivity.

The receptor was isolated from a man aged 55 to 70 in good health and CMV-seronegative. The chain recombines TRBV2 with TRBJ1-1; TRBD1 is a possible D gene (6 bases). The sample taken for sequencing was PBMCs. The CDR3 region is CASSEEGWGGDTEAFF. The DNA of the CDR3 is TGTGCCAGCAGTGAAGAAGGGTGGGGGGGCGACACTGAAGCTTTCTTT.